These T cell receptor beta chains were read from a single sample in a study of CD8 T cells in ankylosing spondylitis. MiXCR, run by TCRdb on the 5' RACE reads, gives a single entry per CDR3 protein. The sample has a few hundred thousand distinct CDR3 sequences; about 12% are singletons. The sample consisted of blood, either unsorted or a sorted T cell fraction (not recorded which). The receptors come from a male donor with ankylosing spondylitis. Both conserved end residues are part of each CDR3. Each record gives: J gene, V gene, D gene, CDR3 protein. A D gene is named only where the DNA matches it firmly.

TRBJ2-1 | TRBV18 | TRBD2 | CASSLGTSGIHEQFF
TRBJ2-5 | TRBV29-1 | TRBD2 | CSVDGLGEETQYF
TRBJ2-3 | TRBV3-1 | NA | CASSPGLITDTQYF
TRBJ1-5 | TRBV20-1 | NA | CCARWEGRGLGNQPQHF
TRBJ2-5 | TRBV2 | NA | CASSFQGLQETQYF
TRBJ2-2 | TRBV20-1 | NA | CSARETVIGELFF
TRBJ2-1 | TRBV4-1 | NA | CASSQEVTGRGGNEQFF
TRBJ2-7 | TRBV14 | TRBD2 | CASSQPSGSSYEQYF
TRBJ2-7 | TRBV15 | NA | CATSREGTYEQYF
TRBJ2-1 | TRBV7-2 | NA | CASSHDLMEQFF
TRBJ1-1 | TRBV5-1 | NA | CASSPVPNTEAFF
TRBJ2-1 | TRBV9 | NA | CASSLDGGESYNEQFF
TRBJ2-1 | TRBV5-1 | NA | CASSFGHYNEQFF
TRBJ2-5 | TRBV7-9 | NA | CASSLGREVETQYF
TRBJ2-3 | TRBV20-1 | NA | CSARASPKDTQYF
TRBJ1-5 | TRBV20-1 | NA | CSASWGIKDQPQHF
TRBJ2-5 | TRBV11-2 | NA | CASSSQGYQETQYF
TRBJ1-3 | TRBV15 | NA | CATSGRQYSGNTIYF
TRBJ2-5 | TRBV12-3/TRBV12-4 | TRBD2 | CASSPSGRGLETQYF
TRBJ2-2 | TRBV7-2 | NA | CASSRISGELFF
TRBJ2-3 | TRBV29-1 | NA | CSVDLTNTDTQYF
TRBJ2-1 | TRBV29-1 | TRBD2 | CSGGTSGEQFF
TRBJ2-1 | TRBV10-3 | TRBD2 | CAITSGPNNEQFF
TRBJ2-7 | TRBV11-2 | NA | CASSALTGSSYEQYF
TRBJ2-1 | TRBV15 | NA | CATSSVLATQGGNEQFF
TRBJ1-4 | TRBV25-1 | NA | CASSEWGQNEKLFF
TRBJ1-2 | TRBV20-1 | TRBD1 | CSARPPPTGVANYGYTF
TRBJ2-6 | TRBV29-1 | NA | CSVQARLSGANVLTF
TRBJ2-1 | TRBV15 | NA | CATSRDPGTPEGEQFF
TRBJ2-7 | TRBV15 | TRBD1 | CATSRDRTGAAEQYF
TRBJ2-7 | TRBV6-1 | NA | CASRFSLFNEQYF
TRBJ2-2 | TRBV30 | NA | CAWSVVGRGELFF
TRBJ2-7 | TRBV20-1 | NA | CSAAGWGSYEQYF
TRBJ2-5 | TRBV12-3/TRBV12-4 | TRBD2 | CASSLGSGIGTSGIQETQYF
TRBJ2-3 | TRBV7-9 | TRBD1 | CASSHGGQITDTQYF
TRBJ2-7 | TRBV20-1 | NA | CSARDHLAGYSYEQYF
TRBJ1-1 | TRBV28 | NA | CASSLWQTTDTEAFF
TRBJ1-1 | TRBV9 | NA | CASSVAQINTEAFF
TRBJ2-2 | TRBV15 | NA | CATSRGGNAGELFF
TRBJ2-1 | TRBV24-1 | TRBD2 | CATSARKLGGSDEQFF
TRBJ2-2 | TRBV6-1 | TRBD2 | CASIGIAGVDGGELFF
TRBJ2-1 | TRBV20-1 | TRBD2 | CSATAASGLNEQFF
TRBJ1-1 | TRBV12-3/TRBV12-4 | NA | CASSWGGGRTEAFF
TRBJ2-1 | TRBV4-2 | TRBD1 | CASSQEWQGVYEQFF
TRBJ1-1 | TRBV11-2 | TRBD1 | CASRAYRGGTEAFF
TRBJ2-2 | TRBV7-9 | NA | CASSPKPPAGLTRELFF
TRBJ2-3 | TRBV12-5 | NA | CASGPPGAPGTDTQYF
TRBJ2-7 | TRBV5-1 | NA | CASSLESFNEQYF
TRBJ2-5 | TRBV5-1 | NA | CASSALTGSQETQYF
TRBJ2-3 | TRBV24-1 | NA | CATSTHLSSTDTQYF
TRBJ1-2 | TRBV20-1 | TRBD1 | CSARIDADRGPTGYTF
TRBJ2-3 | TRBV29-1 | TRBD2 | CSVASGGDTQYF
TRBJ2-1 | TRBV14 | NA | CASSQDFGGARSEQFF
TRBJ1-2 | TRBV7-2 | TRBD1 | CASSFPVRTGGGYTF
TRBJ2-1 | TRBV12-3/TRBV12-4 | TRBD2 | CASSYLAGVDNEQFF
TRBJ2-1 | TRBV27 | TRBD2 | CASSPLGAGVLNEQFF